This T cell receptor beta chain was captured by sequencing in a study of T cell repertoires in ileal Crohn's disease. For the study at large: Operated complications were stricturing disease (about 60%) and penetrating disease (around 40%). Per sample, roughly 0.5 micrograms of biopsy DNA were TCRB immunosequenced.

Specified time point: inflamed ileum from the surgical specimen. The CDR3 totals 16 residues. Germline CDR1 is SEHNR and CDR2 is FQNEAQ (reference sequence). Trimming cost V 5 bases and J 0 bases, with 15 bases left between them. Assay used: immunoSEQ multiplex PCR; TCRdb lists only in-frame clones, some missing. The sample consists of about 17,000 clones, roughly 76% of them appearing once. General observations from the study: Sorted CD8 T cells held more high-frequency clones than CD4.

On this clone: What it binds is unknown.

The sequenced sample was ileal tissue. This TCR came from an adult with Crohn's disease. J is TRBJ2-3 and V is TRBV7-9; D is uncertain. As DNA, the CDR3 is TGTGCCAGCAGCCTTGGGGTGCAGGTTAGCACAGATACGCAGTATTTT. Amino acids: CASSLGVQVSTDTQYF.